This entry is about one T cell receptor beta chain. Its antigen is as yet unknown. Germline V CDR1 and CDR2: SNHLY, FYNNEI. Trimming cost V 3 bases and J 6 bases; bases outside gene matches: 5. The CDR3 sequence is 15 residues long. The record originates from a study of cytomegalovirus exposure and HLA in healthy donors. Study-wide findings and caveats: Researchers reported in a later analysis that a missense DCLRE1C variant was tied to TCR beta V- and J-gene trimming. A later analysis found TCR association rates differed by HLA locus, highest for DRB1 and lowest for HLA-C.

PCR amplification relied on 60 Vbeta primers (plus 13 Jbeta primers). The data were produced by immunoSEQ multiplex PCR, yet TCRdb's version contains in-frame clones alone and is incomplete. The sample shows some 88,000 clones, roughly three fifths of them seen only once. This sequence originates from a woman aged 30 to 39 in good health and CMV-seronegative. The chain recombines TRBV2 with TRBJ2-2; 9 positions match TRBD2. Sequences were obtained from PBMCs. CDR3 sequence: CASSDSGGRAGELFF. In DNA form, the CDR3 reads TGTGCCAGCAGTGATTCGGGCGGGAGGGCCGGGGAGCTGTTTTTT.